At least ten counts were recorded for the clone carrying this TCR beta chain. Unique molecular identifiers were used in preparing the TCRbeta library. TCRdb re-analysed the PCR reads in MiXCR, keeping a single row per CDR3 protein. This sample has around 140,000 distinct CDR3 sequences, with more than 8% found just once. Trimming took off 4 bases at V and 1 base at J, with 20 bases between the two ends. The CDR3 is 18 residues long. Germline CDR1 reads LGHNA; CDR2 reads YNFKEQ. This record comes from a study of T-cell reconstitution after alpha-beta-depleted transplantation in children. This clonotype was sampled from a female patient aged 2 to 10 who had a stem cell transplant for congenital amegakaryocytic thrombocytopenia, so the T cells may come from the graft donor. The sample was PBMCs, mostly from graft donor cells, taken 180 days after TCRalphabeta/CD19-depleted stem cell transplant. The rearrangement joins TRBV4-2 to TRBJ2-1, with D perhaps TRBD1 or TRBD2 (8 bases each). CDR3 region: CASSPGQGLVGSYNEQFF. For the CDR3, the DNA is TGTGCCAGCAGCCCAGGACAGGGACTAGTTGGATCCTACAATGAGCAGTTCTTC.